This TCR beta chain originates from a study of blood T cell repertoires in COVID-19. Study-wide background: Sample material is recorded as cDNA or gDNA derived from T cells, B-cell-depleted T cells, or PBMCs.

In germline, CDR1 is LNHNV, CDR2 YYDKDF (reference sequence). The CDR3 totals 16 residues. Trimming pared 0 bases from V and 4 bases from J, leaving 15 bases between. The data were produced by immunoSEQ multiplex PCR, yet TCRdb's version contains in-frame clones alone and is incomplete. The top ten clones hold 10% to 15% of a sample with about 280,000 clones, 65% to 90% of them seen once. This chain links TRBV15 with TRBJ2-5, with D possibly TRBD1 on 8 matching bases. The sequencing input was peripheral blood. The TCR sequence derives from a human donor in a cohort sampled during active COVID-19. The CDR3 spells CATSREGQGGGETQYF. For the CDR3, the DNA is TGTGCCACCAGCAGAGAAGGACAGGGAGGGGGAGAGACCCAGTACTTC.